The table lists the clone carrying this TCR beta chain with many counts. The antigen is unknown. This sample's RNA came from whole unsorted tissue. The normal lung tissue was taken more than 3 cm from the tumor edge. Newly diagnosed lung cancer patients had thoracic surgery in China, August–November 2014, without prior chemotherapy. A modified ARM-PCR protocol with three rounds of nested PCR amplified TCRbeta. TCRdb re-called the multiplex PCR reads through MiXCR, storing one row per CDR3 protein. This table holds approximately 68,000 distinct CDR3 sequences, roughly three quarters found once. The data were taken from a study of tumor and adjacent non-tumor tissue in lung cancer. As for the study in general: Stage I to III disease affected about nine men and roughly 5 women aged about 31 to 76. The study, taken as a whole, reports: Shorter survival was associated with higher TCR diversity in tumors. TCR diversity was significantly greater in tumor than normal lung tissue.

The CDR3 consists of 14 residues. V dropped 9 bases and J dropped 3; count of bases not matched to a gene: 10. In germline, CDR1 is MNHNS, CDR2 SASEGT. The sequencing input was distant non-tumor lung tissue. This chain joins TRBV6-1 and TRBJ2-5; 7 bases align to TRBD1. The sequence was obtained from a man aged 55 to 70 with non-small cell lung cancer. The CDR3 coding sequence is TGTGCCAGTCCGGGACAGAATTGGAAAGAGACCCAGTACTTC. Translating gives CASPGQNWKETQYF.